This T cell receptor (beta chain) is drawn from a study of cytomegalovirus exposure and HLA in healthy donors. Study background: The approximately 120 validation repertoires, a later analysis reported, used the same platform as the 666 first-cohort repertoires.

The trim removed 1 base at V and 4 bases at J, leaving 7 bases unmatched. The length of the CDR3 is 15 residues. Germline CDR1 and CDR2: SQVTM and ANQGSEA. Here immunoSEQ multiplex PCR was the method, and the copy in TCRdb shows in-frame clones only, minus some. The table includes 200,000 or so clones, 65% to 90% detected once. Sequencing input: PBMCs. This TCR came from a woman aged 25 to 39 in good health and CMV-seropositive. The chain combines TRBV29-1 with TRBJ2-1, with TRBD1 matching 7 bases. In nucleotides, the CDR3 is TGCAGCGTTGAAGTGTGGGACAGCCGTTACAATGAGCAGTTCTTC. Translation: CSVEVWDSRYNEQFF.